The source of this T cell receptor (beta chain) is a study of cytomegalovirus exposure and HLA in healthy donors. PCR used 60 Vbeta primers and 13 Jbeta primers. The assay was immunoSEQ multiplex PCR, and TCRdb's table has in-frame clones only and misses some. The data show 150,000 to 200,000 clones, about 72% seen once. V was trimmed by 0 bases and J by 0 bases, leaving 9 bases between them. The CDR3 is 15 residues long. Germline V gene lookup returns CDR1 SGDLS and CDR2 YYNGEE. The chain joins TRBV9 to TRBJ1-1; D is ambiguous. The source material was PBMCs. The source is a man aged 45-65 years in good health and CMV-seropositive. CDR3 amino acids: CASSVAPNLNTEAFF. Written as DNA, the CDR3 is TGTGCCAGCAGCGTAGCGCCGAACTTGAACACTGAAGCTTTCTTT.